Below, 15 T cell receptor beta chains from the same sample are listed, as sequenced in a study of vaccination and CD4 T cells after COVID-19. With the Oncomine TCR Beta short-read assay, DNA from cultured CD4+ T cells was sequenced. In TCRdb, the PCR reads were re-called with MiXCR into one record per CDR3 protein. This sample has more than 9,000 distinct CDR3 sequences, with 40% to 50% found just once. Stated treatment: roughly 11-day PBMC culture with coronavirus spike peptide pools or control peptides (ViraFEST assay). No cognate antigen is known for these TCRs. Sequenced input: CD4+ T cells from blood, cultured in vitro. These receptors were obtained from a human donor who had recovered from COVID-19.

V and J are TRBV6-1 and TRBJ1-1; possible D gene TRBD1, 5 bases. V was clipped by 6 bases and J by 5 bases, with 19 bases between them. The CDR3 is 15 residues long. Germline V lookup: CDR1 MNHNS, CDR2 SASEGT. Written as DNA, the CDR3 is TGTGCCAGCAGCACCTCGGGCCCCGGGGGGACTGAAGCTTTCTTT. Translating it yields CASSTSGPGGTEAFF.

The table lists this clonotype with a few counts. In DNA form, the CDR3 reads TGTGCCAGCAGTTCTCCGGGGGGGCCAACAGATACGCAGTATTTT. Amino acid sequence: CASSSPGGPTDTQYF. This chain joins TRBV6-5 and TRBJ2-3; 8 positions match TRBD2. This CDR3 region has 15 residues. V gave up 4 bases and J gave up 3 bases; unmatched junction bases: 6. Germline-derived CDR1 and CDR2 are MNHEY and SVGAGI.

This chain uses TRBV5-1 with TRBJ2-7; possible D gene TRBD1, 6 bases. V dropped 4 bases and J dropped 5 bases, with 16 bases sitting between them. The CDR3 has 14 residues. Germline V gene data show CDR1 as SGHRS and CDR2 as YFSETQ. The CDR3 sequence: CASSQDTGLDEQYF. Written as DNA, the CDR3 is TGCGCCAGCAGCCAGGATACAGGGCTCGACGAGCAGTACTTC.

The chain employs TRBV20-1 and TRBJ1-2; TRBD1 is a possible D gene (5 bases). Germline V gene sequence: CDR1 DFQATT, CDR2 SNEGSKA (reference sequence). This CDR3 spans 15 amino acids. Trimming pared 2 bases from V and 5 bases from J, leaving 18 bases between. The CDR3 reads CSARIGARKGYGYTF. As DNA, the CDR3 is TGCAGTGCTAGAATTGGAGCCCGAAAGGGGTATGGCTACACCTTC.

The chain employs TRBV20-1 and TRBJ1-5; D ambiguous. This CDR3 is built from 15 residues. V was pared by 1 base and J by 0 bases, with 10 bases between. Germline CDR1 DFQATT, CDR2 SNEGSKA (reference sequence). In nucleotides, the CDR3 is TGCAGTGCTAGAGTAGGCGGTCGTAGCAATCAGCCCCAGCATTTT. Its translation: CSARVGGRSNQPQHF.

This clonotype was observed a handful of times. The rearrangement uses TRBV6-1 and TRBJ1-2; maybe TRBD1 (6 bases). Trimming left V 6 bases short and J 2 bases short, with 13 bases between. This CDR3 region has 14 residues. Germline CDR1 is MNHNS and CDR2 is SASEGT. The CDR3 here is CASSPDSWNYGYTF. DNA for the CDR3: TGTGCCAGCAGCCCGGACAGTTGGAACTATGGCTACACCTTC.

V and J are TRBV12-3 or TRBV12-4 and TRBJ2-7; possible D gene TRBD2, 5 bases. Trimming removed 3 bases from V and 2 bases from J, with 11 bases in between. The CDR3 loop spans 14 amino acids. The CDR3: CASSLGVTTYEQYF. In DNA, the CDR3 is TGTGCCAGCAGTTTGGGAGTCACGACCTACGAGCAGTACTTC.

With respect to this clonotype: One end of the junction is discordant with germline, which a read error may explain. The rearrangement joins TRBV27 to TRBJ1-4, with 8 bases lining up with TRBD1. Germline V gene data show CDR1 as MNHEY and CDR2 as SMNVEV (reference sequence). The length of the CDR3 is 15 residues. For the CDR3, the DNA is TGTGCCAGCAGTTCGACAGGGGCAACTGATGAAAAACTGTTTTTT. It codes for CASSSTGATDEKLFF.

This clonotype was seen a handful of times. The chain couples TRBV27 to TRBJ1-5; 8 nucleotides match TRBD1. Germline loops: CDR1 MNHEY, CDR2 SMNVEV (reference sequence). This CDR3 is built from 13 residues. For the CDR3, the DNA is TGTGCTTCCGGACAGGGACAAATTCAGCCCCAGCATTTT. It translates to CASGQGQIQPQHF.

Notes on this clonotype: The junction departs from germline at one end; a sequencing error may be responsible. The J gene is TRBJ1-2, the V gene TRBV30; D is unresolved. Germline assignment: CDR1 GTSNPN and CDR2 SVGIG (reference sequence). The CDR3 has 13 amino acids. The CDR3 region is CVWSVQANYGYTF. In nucleotides, the CDR3 is TGTGTCTGGAGTGTACAAGCTAACTATGGCTACACCTTC.

This sequence joins TRBV6-5 and TRBJ2-7, with 8 nucleotides matching TRBD1. The CDR3 runs to 13 residues. J was trimmed by 5 bases and V by 2 bases; bases with no gene match: 2. CDR1 is MNHEY and CDR2 is SVGAGI in the germline V gene. The CDR3 here is CASSYVQGDEQYF. The CDR3 DNA reads as TGTGCCAGCAGTTACGTACAGGGGGACGAGCAGTACTTC.

The V gene is TRBV6-1, the J gene TRBJ2-3; tentatively, D is TRBD1 or TRBD2 (5 bases each). The germline V and J ends were trimmed by 6 bases and 7 bases, with 14 bases remaining between them. From germline, CDR1 is MNHNS and CDR2 SASEGT. The CDR3 is 13 residues long. The CDR3 region is CASRPPGLYTQYF. CDR3 DNA sequence: TGTGCCAGCAGACCCCCGGGGCTTTATACGCAGTATTTT.

The V gene is TRBV6-1, the J gene TRBJ1-1; D ambiguous. There are 16 residues in the CDR3. Germline loops: CDR1 MNHNS, CDR2 SASEGT. V lost 1 base and J 12 bases, leaving 24 bases between the germline ends. DNA of the CDR3: TGTGCCAGCAGTGAAGGGCTTCGGCTGCCCTTGGGGTTCCCTTTCTTT. It is translated as CASSEGLRLPLGFPFF.

This chain connects TRBV6-2 or TRBV6-3 to TRBJ1-5, with unresolved D. Trimming shortened V by 8 bases and J by 0 bases, and 5 bases separated the two germline ends. The CDR3 sequence is 12 residues long. CDR1 MNHEY and CDR2 SVGEGT come from the germline V gene. The CDR3 spells CASSDSNQPQHF. The CDR3 region has the DNA TGTGCCAGCTCCGATAGCAATCAGCCCCAGCATTTT.

This clonotype was counted a single time. The chain employs TRBV6-5 and TRBJ1-1; weak D call: TRBD1 (5 bases). The CDR3 contains 15 residues. Germline V gene sequence: CDR1 MNHEY, CDR2 SVGAGI. V shed 4 bases and J shed 0 bases, with 12 bases lying between them. CDR3 residues: CASSSSGNMNTEAFF. The CDR3 DNA sequence: TGTGCCAGCAGTTCCTCAGGGAACATGAACACTGAAGCTTTCTTT.